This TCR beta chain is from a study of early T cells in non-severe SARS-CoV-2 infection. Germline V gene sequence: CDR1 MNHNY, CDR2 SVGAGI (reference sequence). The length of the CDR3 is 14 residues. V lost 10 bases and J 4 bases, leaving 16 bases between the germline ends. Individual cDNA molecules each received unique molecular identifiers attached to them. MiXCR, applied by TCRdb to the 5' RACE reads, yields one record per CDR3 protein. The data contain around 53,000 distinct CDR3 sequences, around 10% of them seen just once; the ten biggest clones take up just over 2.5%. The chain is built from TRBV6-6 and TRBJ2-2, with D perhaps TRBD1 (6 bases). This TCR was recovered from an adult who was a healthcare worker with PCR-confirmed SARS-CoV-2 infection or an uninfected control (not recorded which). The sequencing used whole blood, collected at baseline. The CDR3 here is CATRAGAITGELFF. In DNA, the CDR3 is TGTGCCACAAGGGCAGGGGCCATCACCGGGGAGCTGTTTTTT.